The clone carrying this TCR beta chain was picked up one time. The sample is drawn from a study of OX40 agonist ivuxolimab in advanced cancers. Turning to the study itself: The dose-escalation group included hepatocellular carcinoma, melanoma, renal cell carcinoma and head and neck cancer.

Generated by immunoSEQ multiplex PCR, the TCRdb table keeps only in-frame clones and is missing some. The table lists fewer than 200,000 clones, approximately 94% of them singletons, with about 0.31% in the top ten. Baseline was the first blood sampling point, followed by cycle 4 day 1 and cycle 7 day 1. Trimming pared 3 bases from V and 0 bases from J, leaving 15 bases between. Per germline, CDR1 SGDLS and CDR2 YYNGEE. This CDR3 region has 16 residues. Source: CD4+ or CD8+ T cells sorted from blood, taken in a trial of the OX40 agonist ivuxolimab. This clonotype was obtained from an adult with an advanced solid tumor such as melanoma, head and neck, liver or kidney cancer. This chain connects TRBV9 to TRBJ1-1; tentatively, D is TRBD1 (6 bases). DNA of the CDR3: TGTGCCAGCAGCGCGGAGGGGGGGACTCTGAACACTGAAGCTTTCTTT. Protein product: CASSAEGGTLNTEAFF.